These 29 T cell receptor beta chains share one sample of origin, sequenced in a study of regulatory T cells in long-lasting Graves disease. Sample time point: newly diagnosed GD, antithyroid drugs for less than 3 months. RNA isolated from PBMCs was used to make the TCR library. Construction of the TCR beta libraries employed iRepertoire HTBI primers in conjunction with Arm-PCR of CDR3 regions. In TCRdb, the multiplex PCR reads were re-called with MiXCR into one record per CDR3 protein. The sample consists of under 450,000 distinct CDR3 sequences, around 15% of them appearing once. This sample was shared with a second study, whose subject was T cells in Graves' hyperthyroidism and ophthalmopathy.

The sample here was peripheral blood mononuclear cells (PBMCs), taken at new diagnosis, from a patient treated with antithyroid drugs. All receptors come from a woman aged 18-30 years with Graves disease.

This clonotype was seen at least ten times. V is TRBV7-9 and J is TRBJ2-7; D not certain. From germline, CDR1 is SEHNR and CDR2 FQNEAQ (reference sequence). V was clipped by 1 base and J by 1 base, with 8 bases between them. The CDR3 totals 14 residues. The CDR3 reads CASSLDAASYEQYF. The CDR3 DNA reads TGTGCCAGCAGCTTAGATGCAGCATCCTACGAGCAGTACTTC.

This clonotype was detected only a few times. The chain joins TRBV28 to TRBJ2-5; possible D gene TRBD1, 6 bases. Germline V gene data show CDR1 as MDHEN and CDR2 as SYDVKM. V was clipped by 6 bases and J by 2 bases, with 13 bases between them. There are 14 residues in the CDR3. The CDR3, as DNA: TGTGCCAGCAGGTCTACAGGGATACAAGAGACCCAGTACTTC. This translates into CASRSTGIQETQYF.

This clonotype has at least ten counts. This rearrangement joins TRBV11-2 to TRBJ2-5; 8 bases agree with TRBD2. This CDR3 is 16 amino acids long. Trimming removed 2 bases from V and 2 bases from J; junction bases left unmatched: 7. The V gene's germline CDR1 is SGHAT and CDR2 FQNNGV. The CDR3 DNA follows: TGTGCCAGCAGCTTATCACTAGCGGTGACACAAGAGACCCAGTACTTC. Translation: CASSLSLAVTQETQYF.

This clonotype was recorded many times. The genes are TRBV5-1 and TRBJ2-7; D might be TRBD2 (6 bases). The germline V gene encodes CDR1 SGHRS and CDR2 YFSETQ. V was cut by 4 bases and J by 3 bases, with 17 bases left in between. The CDR3 has 15 residues. The CDR3 region is CASSAGGAGIYEQYF. The CDR3 DNA reads as TGCGCCAGCAGCGCCGGCGGGGCAGGGATCTACGAGCAGTACTTC.

The chain recombines TRBV6-1 with TRBJ2-4, with a tentative D call TRBD2 (7 bases). The CDR3 has 17 residues. V shed 4 bases and J shed 1 base, with 17 bases lying between them. CDR1 is MNHNS and CDR2 is SASEGT in the germline V gene. CDR3 sequence reads: CASSVGRGEGAKNIQYF. Written as DNA, the CDR3 is TGTGCCAGCAGTGTTGGGAGGGGGGAGGGGGCCAAAAACATTCAGTACTTC.

This clonotype was picked up a small number of times. V and J are TRBV27 and TRBJ2-3; 12 bases are shared with TRBD2. Germline CDR1 reads MNHEY; CDR2 reads SMNVEV (reference sequence). With 6 bases clipped from V and 3 bases from J, the junction kept 13 bases outside the gene matches. The length of the CDR3 is 18 residues. The chain's CDR3 is CASSAILLAGGVTDTQYF. CDR3 DNA: TGTGCCAGCAGCGCAATTCTTCTAGCGGGGGGGGTAACAGATACGCAGTATTTT.

This clonotype was seen at least ten times. J is TRBJ1-1 and V is TRBV11-2, with D perhaps TRBD1 (5 bases). V lost 0 bases, J lost 4 bases, and 15 bases lay in between. The CDR3 sequence is 16 residues long. Germline lookup yields CDR1 SGHAT and CDR2 FQNNGV. The CDR3 here is CASSLDGGGVGTEAFF. The CDR3 nucleotides read TGTGCCAGCAGCTTAGATGGCGGGGGAGTGGGCACTGAAGCTTTCTTT.

In its sample, this clonotype was seen many times. This sequence joins TRBV5-1 and TRBJ1-6, with 7 bases lining up with TRBD1. The CDR3 has 16 residues. The ends lost 0 bases at V and 3 bases at J; junction bases unmatched: 3. Germline values: CDR1 SGHRS, CDR2 YFSETQ. The CDR3 coding sequence is TGCGCCAGCAGCTTGGGACAGGGCTACTATAATTCACCCCTCCACTTT. It translates to CASSLGQGYYNSPLHF.

At least ten counts were recorded for this clonotype. This chain connects TRBV5-6 to TRBJ2-3, with D possibly being TRBD1 (5 bases). Trimming removed 7 bases at V and 4 bases at J, with 22 bases between. The CDR3 has 16 residues. Germline V gives CDR1 SGHDT, CDR2 YYEEEE. The CDR3: CASGPQGKSFADTQYF. The CDR3, as DNA: TGTGCCAGCGGACCTCAGGGAAAGTCTTTCGCAGATACGCAGTATTTT.

This clonotype has a count of ten or more. This sequence joins TRBV30 and TRBJ2-1; D unresolved. Trimming left V 2 bases short and J 4 bases short, with 3 bases between. CDR1 is GTSNPN, CDR2 SVGIG, per germline (reference sequence). The CDR3 consists of 11 residues. The CDR3 DNA sequence: TGTGCCTGGAGTCAATACAATGAGCAGTTCTTC. It encodes CAWSQYNEQFF.

The V call is TRBV6-1, the J call TRBJ2-2; D assignment may be TRBD1 or TRBD2 (6 bases each). The germline CDR1 and CDR2 sequences are MNHNS and SASEGT. V was cut by 6 bases and J by 2 bases, with 16 bases left in between. CDR3 length: 16 residues. CDR3 sequence reads: CASRPREDRNTGELFF. CDR3 coding DNA: TGTGCCAGCAGACCTAGGGAGGACAGAAACACCGGGGAGCTGTTTTTT.

This clonotype showed up many times. V usage is TRBV6-1 and J usage is TRBJ2-5; possibly TRBD1 for D (6 bases). Germline V CDR1 and CDR2: MNHNS, SASEGT. Trimming removed 6 bases from V and 5 bases from J, with 19 bases in between. The CDR3 consists of 15 residues. CDR3 sequence reads: CASSMMAGELETQYF. The CDR3, as DNA: TGTGCCAGCAGCATGATGGCAGGGGAACTGGAGACCCAGTACTTC.

This clonotype was recorded many times. This chain links TRBV20-1 with TRBJ2-1; D may correspond to TRBD1 or TRBD2 (5 bases each). CDR1 DFQATT and CDR2 SNEGSKA come from the germline V gene (reference sequence). The CDR3 is 13 amino acids. Trimming took off 5 bases at V and 10 bases at J, with 18 bases between the two ends. Here the CDR3 DNA reads TGCAGTGCTCCCCGGGACGGTCTGGTGGAGCAGTTCTTC. This encodes CSAPRDGLVEQFF.

This clonotype occurred a few times. This rearrangement joins TRBV12-3 or TRBV12-4 to TRBJ2-1; 8 nucleotides line up with TRBD2. The J segment lost 2 bases and the V segment lost 6 bases, leaving 9 bases of the junction unmatched. The CDR3 loop spans 16 amino acids. The CDR3 DNA sequence: TGTGCCAGCAGCGTCCACCTCGGGGGGGCCTACAATGAGCAGTTCTTC. Amino acid sequence: CASSVHLGGAYNEQFF.

Many counts were recorded for this clonotype. The chain links TRBV28 to TRBJ1-1; no clear D gene. Trimming took 2 bases from V and 0 from J, leaving 7 bases between them. The CDR3 sequence is 14 residues long. CDR1 and CDR2 from the germline V gene are MDHEN and SYDVKM. This chain's CDR3 is CASSLPGVNTEAFF. CDR3 DNA: TGTGCCAGCAGTTTACCCGGGGTGAACACTGAAGCTTTCTTT.

This clonotype was counted a few times. Its ends do not fully match the called genes, so a read error is possible. This chain connects TRBV28 to TRBJ2-3, with a possible D match to TRBD1 (6 bases). CDR1 and CDR2 (germline): MDHEN, SYDVKM. The CDR3 sequence is 14 residues long. The CDR3 spells CASSLTGSTGTQYF. The CDR3 coding sequence is TGTGCCAGCAGTTTAACAGGGAGCACAGGTACGCAGTATTTT.

In its sample, this clonotype was seen a few times. This chain links TRBV12-3 or TRBV12-4 with TRBJ1-4; 10 bases line up with TRBD1. V trimming: 5 bases; J trimming: 6 bases; junction bases outside the gene matches: 6. This CDR3 comprises 15 residues. The CDR3 nucleotides are TGTGCCAGCAGTATCGACAGGGGGCAATATGAAAAACTGTTTTTT. Amino acids: CASSIDRGQYEKLFF.

In its sample, this clonotype was seen many times. This chain uses TRBV3-1 with TRBJ2-1; tentatively, D is TRBD2 (6 bases). Germline loops: CDR1 LGHDT, CDR2 YNNKEL (reference sequence). This CDR3 spans 13 amino acids. The ends were cut back, 1 base at V and 10 bases at J, with 11 bases in the middle. The CDR3 DNA is TGTGCCAGCAGCCAAGTTTCTCGGGAGGAGCAGTTCTTC. Translating it yields CASSQVSREEQFF.

The chain uses TRBV20-1 and TRBJ2-2, with TRBD2 identical over 12 bases. The CDR3 covers 15 residues. Trimming removed 7 bases from V and 5 bases from J; junction bases left unmatched: 8. Germline CDR1 is DFQATT and CDR2 is SNEGSKA (reference sequence). CDR3 bases: TGCAGTGTGGCTAGCGGGAGGGCCGGAACCGGGGAGCTGTTTTTT. This gives the protein CSVASGRAGTGELFF.

This clonotype was seen at least ten times. The chain has TRBV30 and TRBJ2-7, with D possibly TRBD2 on 6 matching bases. CDR1 and CDR2 (germline): GTSNPN, SVGIG (reference sequence). Trimming shortened V by 1 base and J by 6 bases, and 28 bases separated the two germline ends. The CDR3 length is 18 residues. This CDR3 is CAWSGYGGPSGGRLEQYF. The CDR3 DNA is TGTGCCTGGAGTGGTTATGGGGGTCCGAGCGGAGGGCGGCTCGAGCAGTACTTC.

This clonotype has ten or more counts. An end of the junction does not agree with germline; a read error may underlie this. The chain employs TRBV7-8 and TRBJ1-2, with D uncertain. The CDR3 totals 12 residues. Germline CDR1 reads SGHVS; CDR2 reads FQNEAQ. The CDR3 sequence: CASSLDADGPFF. The CDR3 bases are TGTGCCAGCAGCTTAGATGCGGACGGACCCTTCTTC.

V and J are TRBV11-1 and TRBJ2-2, with 9 bases lining up with TRBD2. V dropped 6 bases and J dropped 0; count of bases not matched to a gene: 5. The CDR3 contains 16 residues. The germline V gene encodes CDR1 SGHAT and CDR2 FQDESV (reference sequence). The CDR3 DNA reads as TGTGCCAGCAGACCGACTAGCGGAGCGAACACCGGGGAGCTGTTTTTT. Amino acids: CASRPTSGANTGELFF.

This clonotype was counted ten times or more. This chain links TRBV5-1 with TRBJ2-1; D call uncertain. The CDR3 is made up of 13 amino acids. Germline V gene sequence: CDR1 SGHRS, CDR2 YFSETQ. With 1 base removed from V and 6 bases from J, the gap between germline ends came to 8 bases. The CDR3 DNA reads TGCGCCAGCAGCTTGCGGCCCCCCAATGAGCAGTTCTTC. This translates into CASSLRPPNEQFF.

This clonotype was detected many times. The genes are TRBV6-1 and TRBJ2-2, with TRBD1 matching 9 bases. J was trimmed by 4 bases and V by 2 bases; bases with no gene match: 5. The CDR3 is made up of 16 amino acids. From germline, CDR1 is MNHNS and CDR2 SASEGT. CDR3 nucleotide sequence: TGTGCCAGCAGTGAATACGGGACAGGGACCACCGGGGAGCTGTTTTTT. Its protein product is CASSEYGTGTTGELFF.

The CDR3 region is CASSVGGSLTQYF. The DNA of the CDR3 is TGTGCCAGCAGCGTTGGGGGCAGCCTCACGCAGTATTTT. V and J are TRBV9 and TRBJ2-3, with a weak D call TRBD1 (6 bases). The CDR3 length is 13 residues. Trimming left V 2 bases short and J 9 bases short, with 13 bases between. Germline assignment: CDR1 SGDLS and CDR2 YYNGEE.

This clonotype was picked up many times. This chain links TRBV20-1 with TRBJ2-3; 9 bases line up with TRBD2. V was pared by 1 base and J by 2 bases, with 4 bases of the junction left unmatched. The V gene's germline CDR1 is DFQATT and CDR2 SNEGSKA (reference sequence). The CDR3 has 15 residues. The DNA of the CDR3 is TGCAGTGCTAGAGCGAGCGGGGGGACCACAGATACGCAGTATTTT. It translates to CSARASGGTTDTQYF.

In this sample, this clonotype turned up many times. The DNA for the CDR3 is TGTGCCAGCAGCTTTACTGACAGGATGAACACTGAAGCTTTCTTT. It is translated as CASSFTDRMNTEAFF. The chain uses TRBV5-6 and TRBJ1-1; a weak D match, TRBD1 (6 bases). Trimming shortened V by 2 bases and J by 0 bases, and 11 bases separated the two germline ends. The CDR3 loop spans 15 amino acids. Germline V gives CDR1 SGHDT, CDR2 YYEEEE.

This clonotype turned up a few times. The chain links TRBV2 to TRBJ1-5; no clear D gene. CDR1 and CDR2 from the germline V gene are SNHLY and FYNNEI. Trimming removed 4 bases from V and 4 bases from J, with 8 bases in between. This CDR3 spans 13 amino acids. CDR3 residues: CASSAPSNQPQHF. The CDR3 region has the DNA TGTGCCAGCAGTGCACCATCAAATCAGCCCCAGCATTTT.

This clonotype was recorded a few times. J is TRBJ1-1 and V is TRBV20-1; 11 nucleotides agree with TRBD1. V lost 5 bases, J lost 4 bases, and 3 bases stayed unmatched. The CDR3 length is 13 residues. CDR1 DFQATT and CDR2 SNEGSKA come from the germline V gene (reference sequence). DNA of the CDR3: TGCAGTGCTGGACAGGGGGCGAGCACTGAAGCTTTCTTT. Residues: CSAGQGASTEAFF.